The 13 T cell receptor beta chains below all came from one sample that was sequenced in a study of blood T cell repertoires in COVID-19. The assay was immunoSEQ multiplex PCR, and TCRdb's table has in-frame clones only and misses some. This table holds under 350,000 clones, approximately 90% found once. Specimen: peripheral blood. All receptors derive from a man aged 40-49 years with acute or convalescent COVID-19.

The CDR3 is CASSYTRLSAATNEKLFF. In DNA, the CDR3 is TGTGCCAGCAGCTACACACGCCTATCCGCGGCAACTAATGAAAAACTGTTTTTT. The chain couples TRBV11-2 to TRBJ1-4, with unresolved D. Per germline, CDR1 SGHAT and CDR2 FQNNGV. The CDR3 runs 18 residues. The V and J ends lost 4 bases and 0 bases respectively, with 18 bases between them.

The chain couples TRBV5-4 to TRBJ1-1; D is undetermined. CDR3 size: 14 residues. Germline V gene sequence: CDR1 SGHNT, CDR2 YYREEE (reference sequence). V lost 4 bases to trimming and J lost 1 base, with 11 bases between them. CDR3 sequence reads: CASSPQVGNTEAFF. The DNA of the CDR3 is TGTGCCAGCAGCCCCCAGGTGGGGAACACTGAAGCTTTCTTT.

This chain links TRBV2 with TRBJ2-3; 7 nucleotides agree with TRBD1. Germline trimming cut 3 bases from V and 2 bases from J; bases unmatched to any gene: 5. The germline V gene has CDR1 SNHLY and CDR2 FYNNEI. This CDR3 has 15 residues. The CDR3 loop is CASSEHRGPTDTQYF. The CDR3 nucleotides read TGTGCCAGCAGTGAGCACAGGGGACCCACAGATACGCAGTATTTT.

The DNA for the CDR3 is TGCGCCAGCAGCCATCCGCTCGCCAGGGGCTATGGCTACACCTTC. Protein sequence: CASSHPLARGYGYTF. This chain joins TRBV4-1 and TRBJ1-2; a weak D match, TRBD1 (6 bases). This CDR3 has 15 residues. Germline V gives CDR1 MGHRA, CDR2 YSYEKL. Trimming pared 3 bases from V and 4 bases from J, leaving 15 bases between.

The chain uses TRBV5-1 and TRBJ1-2; 10 bases map to TRBD1. The germline CDR1 and CDR2 sequences are SGHRS and YFSETQ. With V trimmed by 2 bases and J by 4 bases, 11 bases remained unmatched. The CDR3 covers 17 residues. CDR3 sequence: CASSFRTGGFPIYGYTF. CDR3 bases: TGCGCCAGCAGCTTTAGGACAGGGGGATTCCCTATCTATGGCTACACCTTC.

About this clone itself: The same CDR3 arises from other DNA sequences in this sample as well. CDR3 sequence: CAWSVGQGYQPQHF. The CDR3 nucleotides are TGTGCCTGGAGTGTTGGGCAGGGGTATCAGCCCCAGCATTTT. The rearrangement joins TRBV30 to TRBJ1-5, with TRBD1 as a possible D gene (6 bases). The V end lost 0 bases, the J end lost 5 bases, and 11 bases lay between the germline ends. The CDR3 totals 14 residues. The germline gives CDR1 GTSNPN, CDR2 SVGIG (reference sequence).

This clone was picked up one time. V is TRBV29-1 and J is TRBJ2-3, with a possible D match to TRBD1 (5 bases). Germline V gene sequence: CDR1 SQVTM, CDR2 ANQGSEA. CDR3 length: 11 amino acids. The V end lost 4 bases, the J end lost 8 bases, and 10 bases lay between the germline ends. The CDR3 protein is CSVGPQGTQYF. CDR3 in DNA: TGCAGCGTTGGGCCCCAGGGTACGCAGTATTTT.

The DNA for the CDR3 is TGTGCCACCAGCAGGGGGGGGTACAATCAGCCCCAGCATTTT. Its translation is CATSRGGYNQPQHF. The V gene is TRBV15, the J gene TRBJ1-5; a weak D match, TRBD1 (5 bases). V was clipped by 3 bases and J by 3 bases, with 9 bases between them. CDR1 is LNHNV and CDR2 is YYDKDF in the germline V gene (reference sequence). The CDR3 contains 14 residues.

V and J are TRBV7-2 and TRBJ2-7; D possibly corresponds to TRBD2 (7 bases). Between the trimmed V and J ends, which lost 5 bases and 4 bases, there was a span of 15 bases. CDR1 is SGHTA, CDR2 FQGNSA, per germline. The CDR3 spans 14 residues. This CDR3 reads CASSQSGTKYEQYF. The CDR3 DNA reads as TGTGCCAGCAGCCAGAGCGGGACAAAGTACGAGCAGTACTTC.

The chain links TRBV2 to TRBJ1-1; 7 bases line up with TRBD1. Trimming took 10 bases from V and 1 from J; bases not matched to a gene: 6. The CDR3 runs 13 residues. Per the germline V gene, CDR1 is SNHLY and CDR2 is FYNNEI. CDR3 bases: TGTGCCACCCAAGGGGGCTGGAACACTGAAGCTTTCTTT. Translating it yields CATQGGWNTEAFF.

This clone turned up a few times. The rearrangement links TRBV2 to TRBJ1-1, with 9 bases aligning to TRBD1. The junction had 2 bases not matched to a gene; V was cut back by 3 bases and J by 3 bases. Germline CDR1 SNHLY, CDR2 FYNNEI. The CDR3 length is 14 residues. CDR3 sequence (DNA): TGTGCCAGCAGTGACACAGGGGGCTACACTGAAGCTTTCTTT. This encodes CASSDTGGYTEAFF.

The CDR3 coding sequence is TGTGCCAGCAGCAAAGGGGGCAGTCCTGGAGGGGAGCTGTTTTTT. This encodes CASSKGGSPGGELFF. This chain links TRBV21-1 with TRBJ2-2; the table names TRBD1, a call not compared with the DNA. TRBV21-1 is flagged as a pseudogene. The CDR3 is 15 amino acids.

This chain links TRBV5-4 with TRBJ1-4; 10 bases match TRBD1. The CDR3 sequence is 15 residues long. Trimming cost V 4 bases and J 7 bases; bases outside gene matches: 7. The germline gives CDR1 SGHNT, CDR2 YYREEE (reference sequence). The CDR3 loop reads CASSPGTGVGEKLFF. CDR3 in DNA: TGTGCCAGCAGCCCGGGGACAGGGGTCGGTGAAAAACTGTTTTTT.